The clone carrying this T cell receptor beta chain occurred a few times. Expressed TCRB transcripts were sequenced after all isolated RNA was converted to cDNA. Libraries were prepared by immunoSEQ multiplex PCR; TCRdb keeps only in-frame clonotypes and omits some of them. The sample has some 63,000 clones; approximately 59% are singletons. These data come from a study of beta chain features in type 1 diabetes. Whole-study context: Age and gender were similar between patients and healthy donors, as were cell yields.

This clonotype was sampled from a woman aged 18-30 years in good health. The specimen sequenced was Tregs from blood.

DNA for the CDR3: TGTGCCAGCAGTCTATCGGGACAGGGGGCTTACGAGCAGTACTTC. Amino acids: CASSLSGQGAYEQYF. V gene TRBV6-6 combines with J gene TRBJ2-7; 12 positions match TRBD1. Germline V gene data show CDR1 as MNHNY and CDR2 as SVGAGI (reference sequence). V trimming: 5 bases; J trimming: 4 bases; junction bases outside the gene matches: 6. The CDR3 runs 15 residues.